These 18 T cell receptor beta chains share one sample of origin, sequenced in a study of blood T cell repertoires in COVID-19. Only in-frame clones appear in the TCRdb table, and some are missing; sequencing was by immunoSEQ multiplex PCR. The sample holds roughly 180,000 clones, approximately 80% seen once. Specimen: PBMCs or T cells enriched from blood (not recorded which). These receptors originate from a man aged 50 to 60 who had recovered from COVID-19.

J is TRBJ1-1 and V is TRBV7-9; D is unclear. Germline V gives CDR1 SEHNR, CDR2 FQNEAQ (reference sequence). The CDR3 spans 12 residues. Trimming took off 2 bases at V and 5 bases at J, with 6 bases between the two ends. This CDR3 reads CASSLLGTEAFF. As DNA, the CDR3 is TGTGCCAGCAGCTTACTAGGAACTGAAGCTTTCTTT.

This clone was found once. This chain joins TRBV5-1 and TRBJ1-1; D is perhaps TRBD1 (5 bases). V lost 2 bases and J 7 bases, leaving 18 bases between the germline ends. This CDR3 contains 15 residues. CDR1 is SGHRS and CDR2 is YFSETQ in the germline V gene. The chain's CDR3 is CASSFGAARNDEAFF. The CDR3 DNA reads as TGCGCCAGCAGCTTTGGGGCAGCCAGAAACGATGAAGCTTTCTTT.

This chain uses TRBV3-1 (or the pseudogene TRBV3-2) with TRBJ2-3, with D possibly TRBD2 on 5 matching bases. V was trimmed by 8 bases and J by 10 bases, leaving 19 bases between them. The CDR3 has 13 residues. CDR1 LGHDT and CDR2 YNNKEL come from the germline V gene (reference sequence). CDR3 DNA: TGTGCCAGCTCTAGCAGTCCATCAGGTGCGCAGTATTTT. Amino acid sequence: CASSSSPSGAQYF.

In DNA, the CDR3 is TGCACCAGCAGCCAGTTAGTTAGCGGGAACCCCTCCTACAATGAGCAGTTCTTC. It codes for CTSSQLVSGNPSYNEQFF. The chain carries TRBV1 and TRBJ2-1; the D segment call TRBD2 is taken from the table without a DNA check. TRBV1 has pseudogene status. This CDR3 is built from 18 residues.

The gene calls are TRBV3-1 (or the pseudogene TRBV3-2) and TRBJ2-1, with D perhaps TRBD2 (5 bases). CDR1 and CDR2 (germline): LGHDT, YNNKEL (reference sequence). The CDR3 length is 13 residues. Trimming shortened V by 6 bases and J by 10 bases, and 16 bases separated the two germline ends. The CDR3 nucleotides are TGTGCCAGCAGTCCGATCCTCGGCGGGGAGCAGTTCTTC. Protein product: CASSPILGGEQFF.

The V call is TRBV3-1 (or the pseudogene TRBV3-2), the J call TRBJ2-7, with 13 bases identical to TRBD2. After removal of 4 bases from V and 2 bases from J, the junction contained 2 bases not matched to a gene. This CDR3 contains 15 residues. The germline CDR1 and CDR2 sequences are LGHDT and YNNKEL (reference sequence). This CDR3 reads CASSRTSGSAYEQYF. Written as DNA, the CDR3 is TGTGCCAGCAGCCGGACTAGCGGGAGCGCCTACGAGCAGTACTTC.

This rearrangement joins TRBV5-1 to TRBJ1-4; the D is unclear. CDR1 is SGHRS, CDR2 YFSETQ, per germline. V was clipped by 4 bases and J by 5 bases, with 15 bases between them. This CDR3 has 15 residues. In DNA, the CDR3 is TGCGCCAGCAGCCGATCAGGTCAACAAAATGAAAAACTGTTTTTT. Residues: CASSRSGQQNEKLFF.

For this clone: In the same sample, other DNA sequences code for this CDR3. The CDR3 protein is CASSFGRDSGNTIYF. The CDR3 DNA is TGTGCCAGCAGTTTTGGCAGGGACTCTGGAAACACCATATATTTT. The chain employs TRBV28 and TRBJ1-3, with a possible D match to TRBD1 (5 bases). V was trimmed by 3 bases and J by 0 bases, leaving 9 bases between them. CDR3 length: 15 residues. Germline CDR1 and CDR2: MDHEN and SYDVKM. The variable domain in full, with the rest retrieved from reference TRBV28 and TRBJ1-3, is DVKVTQSSRYLVKRTGEKVFLECVQDMDHENMFWYRQDPGLGLRLIYFSYDVKMKEKGDIPEGYSVSREKKERFSLILESASTNQTSMYLCASSFGRDSGNTIYFGEGSWLTVV.

The chain recombines TRBV28 with TRBJ2-7; the match to TRBD1 covers 7 bases. With 8 bases clipped from V and 4 bases from J, the junction kept 11 bases outside the gene matches. The germline V gene encodes CDR1 MDHEN and CDR2 SYDVKM. CDR3 length equals 14 residues. The CDR3 here is CASVGRDSFYEQYF. The CDR3, as DNA: TGTGCCAGCGTAGGCCGGGACAGTTTTTACGAGCAGTACTTC.

The rearrangement links TRBV3-1 (or the pseudogene TRBV3-2) to TRBJ2-7, with a weak D call TRBD1 (5 bases). V was clipped by 1 base and J by 2 bases, with 12 bases between them. This CDR3 region has 15 residues. Germline CDR1 reads LGHDT; CDR2 reads YNNKEL (reference sequence). The CDR3 protein is CASSQAQGLPYEQYF. In DNA, the CDR3 is TGTGCCAGCAGCCAAGCCCAGGGTCTCCCCTACGAGCAGTACTTC.

The chain links TRBV15 to TRBJ1-2; possible D gene TRBD1, 6 bases. Germline lookup yields CDR1 LNHNV and CDR2 YYDKDF (reference sequence). CDR3 size: 15 residues. V lost 0 bases and J 4 bases, leaving 12 bases between the germline ends. This chain's CDR3 is CATSREGGAGYGYTF. DNA of the CDR3: TGTGCCACCAGCAGAGAAGGGGGGGCCGGCTATGGCTACACCTTC.

The chain employs TRBV5-1 and TRBJ2-1; 9 nucleotides line up with TRBD2. Unmatched junction bases numbered 8, after V lost 1 base and J lost 9 bases. The CDR3 consists of 15 residues. CDR1 is SGHRS and CDR2 is YFSETQ in the germline V gene. The CDR3 is CASSLKAGGLGEQFF. CDR3 bases: TGCGCCAGCAGCTTGAAGGCGGGGGGGCTTGGTGAGCAGTTCTTC.

The rearrangement uses TRBV15 and TRBJ2-7; a possible D gene is TRBD1 (6 bases). Trimming cost V 0 bases and J 6 bases, with 12 bases left between them. CDR1 and CDR2 (germline): LNHNV, YYDKDF (reference sequence). The length of the CDR3 is 14 residues. The CDR3 bases are TGTGCCACCAGCAGAGATTTTCAGGGGTTCGAGCAGTACTTC. Protein sequence: CATSRDFQGFEQYF.

This clone appeared a few times. The CDR3 loop is CASSRGGRANEKLFF. The CDR3 DNA reads as TGTGCCAGCAGCCGCGGGGGGAGGGCTAATGAAAAACTGTTTTTT. The chain joins TRBV7-6 to TRBJ1-4; possibly TRBD1 for D (5 bases). V lost 5 bases, J lost 3 bases, and 13 bases lay in between. Looked up from germline, CDR1 is SGHVS and CDR2 is FNYEAQ. The CDR3 contains 15 residues.

The rearrangement uses TRBV5-1 and TRBJ2-1; 8 nucleotides line up with TRBD2. There are 14 residues in the CDR3. Germline V gene data show CDR1 as SGHRS and CDR2 as YFSETQ. The trim removed 0 bases at V and 6 bases at J, leaving 2 bases unmatched. The CDR3 region has the DNA TGCGCCAGCAGCTTGGAACTAGCGGCCAATGAGCAGTTCTTC. It is translated as CASSLELAANEQFF.

This clone came up a few times. The chain recombines TRBV6-1 with TRBJ1-6; TRBD1 aligns across 8 bases. Germline lookup yields CDR1 MNHNS and CDR2 SASEGT. CDR3 length: 14 amino acids. V was clipped by 3 bases and J by 10 bases; unmatched bases: 5. The DNA of the CDR3 is TGTGCCAGCAGTGAGGTACAGGGGGGCTCACCCCTCCACTTT. As protein: CASSEVQGGSPLHF.

The chain has TRBV4-2 and TRBJ2-1; 8 bases are shared with TRBD2. Per the germline V gene, CDR1 is LGHNA and CDR2 is YNFKEQ. The ends lost 1 base at V and 3 bases at J; junction bases unmatched: 2. This CDR3 region has 15 residues. Here the CDR3 reads CASSQGGTSYNEQFF. The CDR3 nucleotides read TGTGCCAGCAGCCAAGGTGGGACTAGCTACAATGAGCAGTTCTTC.

The chain employs TRBV7-3 and TRBJ2-7; D not certain. The CDR3 extends over 12 amino acids. CDR1 SGHTA and CDR2 FQGTGA come from the germline V gene. V lost 1 base and J 4 bases, leaving 5 bases between the germline ends. The CDR3 DNA follows: TGTGCCAGCAGCTTAAAACGGTACGAGCAGTACTTC. This gives the protein CASSLKRYEQYF.